This TCR beta chain was recorded in a study of post-analysis software for immune sequencing data (dated by TCRdb to the mid-2010s). Broadly, across the study: Recorded disease courses included relapsing-remitting, secondary progressive and progressive-relapsing multiple sclerosis, with some patients lacking subtype annotation. Patient repertoires were compared against roughly 10 previously published healthy control repertoires from donors aged about 6 to 27 years. A subset of samples was prepared in parallel using single-end sample barcoding, then pooled and co-amplified after Illumina adapter ligation.

To demonstrate the VDJtools post-analysis software, the study profiled TCR beta repertoires from the peripheral blood of 10 to 15 young patients with multiple sclerosis. The patients with multiple sclerosis were children and adolescents between roughly 6 and 17 years of age. A remark on this clonotype: Its antigen target is currently unknown. Per-base quality was not reported, and no clone a single base away is much larger than it.

The library was made by PCR. Sequencing was performed on an Illumina HiSeq 2500. To reduce PCR and sequencing biases, unique molecular identifiers were incorporated into the TCR beta cDNA libraries. Every 1 to 10 million input T cells yielded approximately 500,000 cDNA molecules, meaning each molecule approximated one T cell. The patient libraries were prepared and sequenced with the same protocol used for the earlier healthy control dataset. Samples belonging to the same batch were prepared together, multiplexed and sequenced on a shared HiSeq lane. Per the source publication's procedure: Raw barcoded reads were processed with MIGEC, discarding single-read molecular identifier groups before consensus assembly and CDR3 extraction. VDJtools was used for post-analysis of the clonotype tables, and diversity was normalized by down-sampling every dataset to the size of the smallest sample. To correct batch-related cross-sample contamination, repertoire overlap clustering matched CDR3 amino acid sequences but not nucleotide sequences. TCRdb cleaned the public reads at Q25 with fastp, built clones with MiXCR and kept in-frame beta chains. Each CDR3 protein appears once, grouped with its most common genes and DNA. None of the V and J calls come from the authors' own analysis; TCRdb made them. The sample table shows 750,000 to 900,000 distinct CDR3 sequences, and around 42% are seen once. Around 4.7% of the sample belongs to the ten largest clones.

The research as a whole found: Multiple sclerosis patients had significantly lower normalized Chao1 diversity than controls, a result that suggests substantial peripheral T-cell clonal expansion. Direct clustering with F measure showed strong co-clustering of samples prepared in the same batch, prompting a batch-effect correction. The multiple sclerosis patient group was slightly younger than the control group. A handful of TRBV segments, including TRBV5-6, TRBV5-1 and TRBV20-1, were significantly more frequent in patients than controls.

From the germline V gene (reference sequence), CDR1 is DFQATT and CDR2 is SNEGSKA. Trimming removed 6 bases from V and 4 bases from J; the gene matches leave 8 bases unexplained. The CDR3 contains 14 residues, cysteine and phenylalanine counted. The read is trimmed to its CDR3 DNA, 42 bases read in frame from base 1. The TCR sequence derives from a girl aged 10 to 17 with multiple sclerosis. In this chain, TRBV20-1 is recombined with TRBJ2-5, and TRBD1 aligns with 10 junction nucleotides. Input material: blood. The DNA reads as follows: TGCAGTGCCCCGCTATGGACAGGGGGAGAGACCCAGTACTTC. Its protein product is CSAPLWTGGETQYF.